One sample yielded the 20 T cell receptor beta chains listed below, sequenced in a study of T cell repertoires in aging, cancer and after chemotherapy. TCR beta rearrangements were amplified from peripheral blood genomic DNA. TRB rearrangements spanning V, D and J were amplified using mixed TRB-A/B primers. TCRdb used MiXCR to reprocess the multiplex PCR reads, holding one entry per CDR3 protein. The data show 3,600 or so distinct CDR3 sequences, about 29% seen once. The sequenced sample was blood. The receptors were gathered from a human donor with a solid tumor.

In this sample, this clonotype turned up a few times. V gene TRBV19 combines with J gene TRBJ1-5; possible D gene TRBD1, 5 bases. The CDR3 is 18 residues long. V lost 6 bases and J lost 2, with 23 bases in between. CDR1 LNHDA and CDR2 SQIVND come from the germline V gene (reference sequence). In DNA, the CDR3 is TGTGCCAGTAGCCCGGTGGGGGTGAGAGGGATTGGCAATCAGCCCCAGCATTTT. It codes for CASSPVGVRGIGNQPQHF.

This chain links TRBV5-4 with TRBJ1-1, with D hard to call. V was trimmed by 0 bases and J by 5 bases, leaving 17 bases between them. CDR1 and CDR2 (germline): SGHNT, YYREEE (reference sequence). CDR3 size: 16 residues. This CDR3 reads CASSLGFELGNTEAFF. The CDR3 DNA is TGTGCCAGCAGCTTGGGGTTCGAATTAGGGAATACTGAAGCTTTCTTT.

The gene calls are TRBV5-1 and TRBJ1-3, with 7 nucleotides matching TRBD1. Germline V CDR1 and CDR2: SGHRS, YFSETQ. This CDR3 has 15 residues. V dropped 0 bases and J dropped 4; count of bases not matched to a gene: 4. CDR3 region: CASSLEGADGNTIYF. Here the CDR3 DNA reads TGCGCCAGCAGCTTGGAGGGGGCGGACGGAAACACCATATATTTT.

The chain links TRBV18 to TRBJ1-2; D not certain. Trimming shortened V by 4 bases and J by 6 bases, and 15 bases separated the two germline ends. There are 14 residues in the CDR3. Germline lookup yields CDR1 KGHSH and CDR2 LQKENI. The CDR3: CASSLGEEGNGYTF. The DNA of the CDR3 is TGTGCCAGCTCACTTGGGGAGGAAGGGAATGGCTACACCTTC.

Details on this clonotype: A read error may account for a junction end that differs from germline. The chain joins TRBV6-5 to TRBJ2-2; possibly TRBD1 or TRBD2 for D (5 bases each). CDR1 and CDR2 from the germline V gene are MNHEY and SVGAGI. The length of the CDR3 is 17 residues. CDR3 protein: CASSFQWDQPQTGKLFF. CDR3 nucleotide sequence: TGTGCCAGCAGTTTCCAATGGGACCAACCCCAAACCGGGAAGCTGTTTTTT.

This clonotype showed up just a few times. The chain is built from TRBV5-4 and TRBJ2-1; TRBD2 matches 7 bases. With 4 bases clipped from V and 4 bases from J, the junction kept 14 bases outside the gene matches. The CDR3 totals 17 residues. Germline V gene lookup returns CDR1 SGHNT and CDR2 YYREEE (reference sequence). CDR3: CASSQEGSGIPYNEQFF. In nucleotides, the CDR3 is TGTGCCAGCAGCCAAGAAGGGAGCGGGATTCCTTACAATGAGCAGTTCTTC.

This clonotype was seen a single time. The V and J genes are TRBV7-3 and TRBJ2-1; 9 positions match TRBD2. V lost 2 bases to trimming and J lost 6 bases; unmatched junction nucleotides: 5. The CDR3 length is 15 residues. Germline assignment: CDR1 SGHTA and CDR2 FQGTGA. CDR3 residues: CASSLGQTSGNEQFF. The CDR3 bases are TGTGCCAGCAGCTTAGGTCAGACTAGCGGCAATGAGCAGTTCTTC.

This clonotype came up a few times. The chain recombines TRBV6-1 with TRBJ2-1; 11 bases fit TRBD2. V dropped 5 bases and J dropped 13; count of bases not matched to a gene: 10. Per the germline V gene, CDR1 is MNHNS and CDR2 is SASEGT. The length of the CDR3 is 14 residues. CDR3 in amino acids: CASSPSIAGGLQFF. The CDR3 DNA reads TGTGCCAGCAGTCCCTCGATAGCGGGAGGGCTACAGTTCTTC.

V and J are TRBV6-1 and TRBJ1-1; D not certain. The length of the CDR3 is 14 residues. Germline CDR1 MNHNS, CDR2 SASEGT. Trimming removed 4 bases at V and 5 bases at J, with 14 bases between. The CDR3 loop reads CASSGARGRTEAFF. CDR3 nucleotides: TGTGCCAGCAGTGGGGCGCGGGGTCGGACTGAAGCTTTCTTT.

The sample holds a few counts of this clonotype. The chain links TRBV6-5 to TRBJ1-2; no clear D. Germline V CDR1 and CDR2: MNHEY, SVGAGI. V lost 4 bases, J lost 1 base, and 4 bases lay in between. CDR3 length: 12 amino acids. The CDR3 sequence: CASSSFNYGYTF. As DNA, the CDR3 is TGTGCCAGCAGTTCTTTTAACTATGGCTACACCTTC.

A word on this clonotype: One end of the junction does not line up with germline, which may come from a read error. The chain carries TRBV6-1 and TRBJ1-2; D is unresolved. The germline CDR1 and CDR2 sequences are MNHNS and SASEGT. The CDR3 length is 14 residues. The CDR3: CASEEAGTNFGYTF. For the CDR3, the DNA is TGTGCCAGCGAGGAGGCAGGAACTAACTTTGGCTACACCTTC.

The V gene is TRBV20-1, the J gene TRBJ2-1; 8 positions agree with TRBD2. Per germline, CDR1 DFQATT and CDR2 SNEGSKA (reference sequence). V lost 0 bases to trimming and J lost 7 bases; unmatched junction nucleotides: 11. The CDR3 is 16 amino acids. CDR3 loop: CSARDDGREAGNEQFF. The CDR3 DNA sequence: TGCAGTGCTAGAGATGACGGGAGGGAGGCGGGAAATGAGCAGTTCTTC.

This sequence joins TRBV7-6 and TRBJ1-3; TRBD1 matches 7 bases. V dropped 6 bases and J dropped 1; count of bases not matched to a gene: 12. Per the germline V gene, CDR1 is SGHVS and CDR2 is FNYEAQ. The CDR3 is made up of 17 amino acids. The CDR3 coding sequence is TGTGCCAGCAGTTATATTTGGAGGGGGCCTTCTGGAAACACCATATATTTT. As protein: CASSYIWRGPSGNTIYF.

The chain has TRBV7-3 and TRBJ2-3; 12 bases map to TRBD2. The germline V gene encodes CDR1 SGHTA and CDR2 FQGTGA. V dropped 5 bases and J dropped 9; count of bases not matched to a gene: 12. The CDR3 runs to 16 residues. This CDR3 is CASSPSALAGGGTQYF. CDR3 nucleotide sequence: TGTGCCAGCAGCCCCTCAGCACTAGCGGGAGGAGGAACGCAGTATTTT.

The gene calls are TRBV20-1 and TRBJ2-7; D remains unclear. The CDR3 is 13 amino acids. Trimming took off 4 bases at V and 3 bases at J, with 13 bases between the two ends. Germline V CDR1 and CDR2: DFQATT, SNEGSKA (reference sequence). The CDR3 loop is CSAIDLGGYEQYF. The CDR3 nucleotides are TGCAGTGCTATTGATCTTGGCGGCTACGAGCAGTACTTC.

This rearrangement joins TRBV6-1 to TRBJ2-1, with unresolved D. With 8 bases removed from V and 4 bases from J, the gap between germline ends came to 12 bases. The germline V gene encodes CDR1 MNHNS and CDR2 SASEGT. The CDR3 has 13 amino acids. This chain's CDR3 is CASFLGRYNEQFF. The DNA of the CDR3 is TGTGCCAGCTTCCTCGGACGTTACAATGAGCAGTTCTTC.

Sample share makes this clonotype medium-sized. The rearrangement uses TRBV29-1 and TRBJ2-7, with 7 bases identical to TRBD1. Trimming took 3 bases from V and 5 from J; bases not matched to a gene: 10. The CDR3 spans 14 residues. CDR1 is SQVTM and CDR2 is ANQGSEA in the germline V gene. DNA of the CDR3: TGCAGCGTTGAGAAGTACCAGGGGGTTCACGAGCAGTACTTC. This sequence encodes CSVEKYQGVHEQYF.

This clonotype is judged large. V is TRBV29-1 and J is TRBJ1-3; D unresolved. Trimming pared 0 bases from V and 5 bases from J, leaving 8 bases between. Germline CDR1 and CDR2: SQVTM and ANQGSEA. The CDR3 has 13 residues. CDR3 nucleotide sequence: TGCAGCGTTGAAGATAACCGGAGAAACACCATATATTTT. Translating gives CSVEDNRRNTIYF.

V and J are TRBV24-1 and TRBJ2-5, with TRBD2 matching over 7 bases. The J segment lost 2 bases and the V segment lost 9 bases, leaving 5 bases of the junction unmatched. From germline, CDR1 is KGHDR and CDR2 SFDVKD. This CDR3 comprises 13 residues. The CDR3 sequence is CATRSGTQETQYF. The CDR3 bases are TGTGCCACCCGGAGCGGGACTCAAGAGACCCAGTACTTC.

The J gene is TRBJ2-1, the V gene TRBV24-1, with a tentative D call TRBD1 (6 bases). The V end was cut by 9 bases, the J end by 5 bases, with 16 bases between. The CDR3 has 14 amino acids. Per the germline V gene, CDR1 is KGHDR and CDR2 is SFDVKD. The CDR3 is CATLGGAQNNEQFF. As DNA, the CDR3 is TGTGCCACCTTAGGGGGAGCACAGAACAATGAGCAGTTCTTC.